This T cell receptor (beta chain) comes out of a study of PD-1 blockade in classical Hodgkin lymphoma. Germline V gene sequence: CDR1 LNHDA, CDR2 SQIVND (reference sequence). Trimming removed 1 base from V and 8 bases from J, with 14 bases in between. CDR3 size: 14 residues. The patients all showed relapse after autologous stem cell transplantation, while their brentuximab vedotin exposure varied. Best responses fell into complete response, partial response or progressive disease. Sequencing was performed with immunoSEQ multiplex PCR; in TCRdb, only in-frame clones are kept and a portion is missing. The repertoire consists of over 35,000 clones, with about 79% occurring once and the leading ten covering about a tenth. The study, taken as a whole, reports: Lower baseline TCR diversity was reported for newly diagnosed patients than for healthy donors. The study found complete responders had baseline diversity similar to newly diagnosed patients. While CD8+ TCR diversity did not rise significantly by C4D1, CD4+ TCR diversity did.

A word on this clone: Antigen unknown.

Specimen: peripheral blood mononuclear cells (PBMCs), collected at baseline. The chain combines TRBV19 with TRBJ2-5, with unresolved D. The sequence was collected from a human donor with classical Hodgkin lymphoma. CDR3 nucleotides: TGTGCCAGTAGTATAGGAGGTACTGAGAAAACCCAGTACTTC. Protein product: CASSIGGTEKTQYF.